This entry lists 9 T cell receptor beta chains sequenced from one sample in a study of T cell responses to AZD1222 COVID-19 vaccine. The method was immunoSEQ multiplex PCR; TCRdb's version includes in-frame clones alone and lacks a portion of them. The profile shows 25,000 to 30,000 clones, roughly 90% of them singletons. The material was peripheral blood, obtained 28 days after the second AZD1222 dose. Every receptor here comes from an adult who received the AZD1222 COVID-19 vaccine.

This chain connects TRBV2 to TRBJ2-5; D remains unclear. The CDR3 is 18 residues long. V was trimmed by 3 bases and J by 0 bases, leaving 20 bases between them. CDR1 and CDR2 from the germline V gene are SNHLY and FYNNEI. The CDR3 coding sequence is TGTGCCAGCAGTGAGTTGTCAGTCCTTGGATTGTACCAAGAGACCCAGTACTTC. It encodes CASSELSVLGLYQETQYF.

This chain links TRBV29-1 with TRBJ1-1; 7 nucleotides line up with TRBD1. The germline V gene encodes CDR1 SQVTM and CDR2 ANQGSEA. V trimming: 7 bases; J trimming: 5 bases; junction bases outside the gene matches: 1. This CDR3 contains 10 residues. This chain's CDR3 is CSATGTEAFF. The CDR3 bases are TGCAGCGCGACAGGGACTGAAGCTTTCTTT.

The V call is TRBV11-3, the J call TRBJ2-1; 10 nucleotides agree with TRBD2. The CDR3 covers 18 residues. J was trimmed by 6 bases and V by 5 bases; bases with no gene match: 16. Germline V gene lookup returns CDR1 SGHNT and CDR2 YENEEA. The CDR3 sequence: CASSLGNALAGEGNEQFF. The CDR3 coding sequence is TGTGCCAGCAGCCTAGGGAATGCGCTAGCGGGAGAAGGCAATGAGCAGTTCTTC.

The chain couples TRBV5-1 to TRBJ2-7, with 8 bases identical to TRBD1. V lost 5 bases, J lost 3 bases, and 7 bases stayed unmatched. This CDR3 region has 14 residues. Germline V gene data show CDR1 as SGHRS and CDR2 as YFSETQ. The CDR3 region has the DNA TGCGCCAGCAGAGGAACAGGGGGAAACTACGAGCAGTACTTC. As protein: CASRGTGGNYEQYF.

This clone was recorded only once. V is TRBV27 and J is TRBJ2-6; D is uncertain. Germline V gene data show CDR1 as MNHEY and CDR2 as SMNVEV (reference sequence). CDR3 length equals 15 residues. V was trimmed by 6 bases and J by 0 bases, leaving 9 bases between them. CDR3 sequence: CASSYTLSGANVLTF. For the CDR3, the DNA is TGTGCCAGCAGCTACACCCTCTCTGGGGCCAACGTCCTGACTTTC. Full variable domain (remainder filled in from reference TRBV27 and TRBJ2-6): EAQVTQNPRYLITVTGKKLTVTCSQNMNHEYMSWYRQDPGLGLRQIYYSMNVEVTDKGDVPEGYKVSRKEKRNFPLILESPSPNQTSLYFCASSYTLSGANVLTFGAGSRLTVL.

The DNA for the CDR3 is TGTGCCTGGGCGACAGGGAATAACTATGGCTACACCTTC. It codes for CAWATGNNYGYTF. The chain has TRBV30 and TRBJ1-2, with 7 bases lining up with TRBD1. Trimming took 5 bases from V and 1 from J; bases not matched to a gene: 4. Looked up from germline, CDR1 is GTSNPN and CDR2 is SVGIG (reference sequence). The CDR3 consists of 13 residues.

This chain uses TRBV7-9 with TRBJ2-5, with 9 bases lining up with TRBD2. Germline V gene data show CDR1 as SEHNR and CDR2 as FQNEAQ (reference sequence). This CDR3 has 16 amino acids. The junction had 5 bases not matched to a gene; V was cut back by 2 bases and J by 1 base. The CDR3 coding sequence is TGTGCCAGCAGCTTAAGGCTAGCGGGACCCCAAGAGACCCAGTACTTC. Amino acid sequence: CASSLRLAGPQETQYF.

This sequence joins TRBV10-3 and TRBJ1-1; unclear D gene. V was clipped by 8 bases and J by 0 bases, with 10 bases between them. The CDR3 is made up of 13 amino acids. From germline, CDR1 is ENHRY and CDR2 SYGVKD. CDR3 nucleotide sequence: TGTGCCATCGGTGCCATCCTGAACACTGAAGCTTTCTTT. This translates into CAIGAILNTEAFF.

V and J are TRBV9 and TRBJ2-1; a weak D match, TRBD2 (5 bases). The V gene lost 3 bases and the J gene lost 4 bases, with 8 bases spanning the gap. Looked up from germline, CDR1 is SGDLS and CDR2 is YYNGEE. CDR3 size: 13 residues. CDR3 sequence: CASSAREYNEQFF. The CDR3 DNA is TGTGCCAGCAGCGCTCGGGAATACAATGAGCAGTTCTTC.